Given below is one T cell receptor (beta chain) in context. Its antigen is currently unknown. The normal lung sample lay at least 3 cm, and maximally far, from the tumour. Template was genomic DNA from frozen, unsorted single-cell suspensions. Libraries were prepared by immunoSEQ multiplex PCR; TCRdb keeps only in-frame clonotypes and omits some of them. The data contain approximately 5,900 clones, about 85% of them singletons. This sample stems from a study of immune cell composition in non-small cell lung cancer. Study-wide points: About four fifths of squamous and approximately 30% of adenocarcinoma cases had tumour-associated clones >0.5%.

Sequenced: non-adjacent lung tissue. The receptor was derived from a human donor with non-small cell lung cancer.

CDR3 sequence: CASSQERNEQFF. Written as DNA, the CDR3 is TGTGCCAGCAGCCAAGAGAGGAATGAGCAGTTCTTC. This rearrangement joins TRBV4-2 to TRBJ2-1; unclear D gene. The germline V and J ends were trimmed by 0 bases and 7 bases, with 4 bases remaining between them. The V gene's germline CDR1 is LGHNA and CDR2 YNFKEQ. The CDR3 contains 12 residues.